This T cell receptor beta chain was retrieved from a study of shared clonotypes between healthy human individuals. The method was immunoSEQ multiplex PCR; TCRdb's version includes in-frame clones alone and lacks a portion of them. The sample has over a million clones, about four fifths seen once; the top ten hold 0.55% to 0.7%. Donors had no recently reported acute infections or vaccinations and were HIV-negative. Germline CDR1 reads MNHNY; CDR2 reads SVGAGI (reference sequence). The CDR3 has 15 amino acids. The chain has TRBV6-6 and TRBJ2-5; a possible D gene is TRBD1 (6 bases). The J call could be wrong; TRBJ2-7 is a better fit for the DNA end. This clonotype was sampled from a man between 18 and 35 years old in good health. Some clones in this sample may be carry-over from other donors' samples. Sequenced sample: memory CD4+ T cells from PBMCs. Noted subset: CD45RA-negative fraction. The CDR3 coding sequence is TGTGCCAGCACCCAGACAGGCCAAAGCTCCTACGAGCAGTACTTC. It translates to CASTQTGQSSYEQYF.